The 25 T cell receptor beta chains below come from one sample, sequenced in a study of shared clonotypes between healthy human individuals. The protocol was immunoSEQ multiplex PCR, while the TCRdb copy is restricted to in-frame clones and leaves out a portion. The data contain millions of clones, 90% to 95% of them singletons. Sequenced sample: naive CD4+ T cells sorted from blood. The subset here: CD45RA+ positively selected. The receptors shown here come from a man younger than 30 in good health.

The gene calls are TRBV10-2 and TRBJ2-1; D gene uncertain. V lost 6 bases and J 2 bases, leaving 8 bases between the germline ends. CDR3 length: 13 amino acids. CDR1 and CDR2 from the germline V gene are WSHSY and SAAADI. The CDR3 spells CASRLPAYNEQFF. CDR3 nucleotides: TGCGCCAGCAGGCTCCCGGCCTACAATGAGCAGTTCTTC.

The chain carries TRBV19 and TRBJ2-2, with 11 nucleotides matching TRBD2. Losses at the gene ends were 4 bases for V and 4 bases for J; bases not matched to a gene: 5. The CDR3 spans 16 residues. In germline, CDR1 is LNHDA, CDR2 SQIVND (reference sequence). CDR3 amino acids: CASSTLAGAVTGELFF. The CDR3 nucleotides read TGTGCCAGTAGTACACTAGCGGGAGCGGTCACCGGGGAGCTGTTTTTT.

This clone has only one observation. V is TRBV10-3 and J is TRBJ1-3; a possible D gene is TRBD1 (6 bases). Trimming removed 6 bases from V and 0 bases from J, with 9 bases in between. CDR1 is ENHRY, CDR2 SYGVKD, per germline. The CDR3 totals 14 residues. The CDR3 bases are TGTGCCATCAGGGGGGCTCACTCTGGAAACACCATATATTTT. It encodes CAIRGAHSGNTIYF.

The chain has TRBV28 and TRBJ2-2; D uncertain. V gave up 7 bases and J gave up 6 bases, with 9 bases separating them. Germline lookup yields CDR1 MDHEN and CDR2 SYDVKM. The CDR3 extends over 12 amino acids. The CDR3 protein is CASTTSAGELFF. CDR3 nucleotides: TGTGCCAGCACCACCAGCGCCGGGGAGCTGTTTTTT.

CDR3 amino acids: CASSPWGELNTEAFF. CDR3 DNA: TGCGCCAGCAGCCCATGGGGGGAGTTGAACACTGAAGCTTTCTTT. The chain carries TRBV5-1 and TRBJ1-1; tentative D call: TRBD1 (5 bases). Trimming pared 4 bases from V and 0 bases from J, leaving 13 bases between. Germline V lookup: CDR1 SGHRS, CDR2 YFSETQ. The length of the CDR3 is 15 residues.

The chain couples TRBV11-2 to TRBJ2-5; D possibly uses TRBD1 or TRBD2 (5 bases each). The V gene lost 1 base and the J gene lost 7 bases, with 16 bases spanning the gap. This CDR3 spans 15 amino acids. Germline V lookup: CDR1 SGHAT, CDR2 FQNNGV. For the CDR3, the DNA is TGTGCCAGCAGCTTAGTTCGGGACCGACGGGGGACCCAGTACTTC. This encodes CASSLVRDRRGTQYF.

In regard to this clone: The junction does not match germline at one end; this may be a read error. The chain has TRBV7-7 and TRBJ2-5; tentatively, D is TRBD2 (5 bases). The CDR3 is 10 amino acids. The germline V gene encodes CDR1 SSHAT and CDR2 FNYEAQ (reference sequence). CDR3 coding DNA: TGTGCTAGCAGACCTAGCCCCGGGGACTTC. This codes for CASRPSPGDF.

CDR3 DNA sequence: TGTGCCAGCAGAACGACAGGCTCGGATGAGCAGTTCTTC. Translated, it gives CASRTTGSDEQFF. V usage is TRBV5-4 and J usage is TRBJ2-1; D is possibly TRBD1 (6 bases). Deletions cut 5 bases from V and 8 bases from J, with 14 bases between. Germline V lookup: CDR1 SGHNT, CDR2 YYREEE (reference sequence). The CDR3 runs 13 residues. The whole variable domain, filled in from reference TRBV5-4 and TRBJ2-1, reads ETGVTQSPTHLIKTRGQQVTLRCSSQSGHNTVSWYQQALGQGPQFIFQYYREEENGRGNFPPRFSGLQFPNYSSELNVNALELDDSALYLCASRTTGSDEQFFGPGTRLTVL.

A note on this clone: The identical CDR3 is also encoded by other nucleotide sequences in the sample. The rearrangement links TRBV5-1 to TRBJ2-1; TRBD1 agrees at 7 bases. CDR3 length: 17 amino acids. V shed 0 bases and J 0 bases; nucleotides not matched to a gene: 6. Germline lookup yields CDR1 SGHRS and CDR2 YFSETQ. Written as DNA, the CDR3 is TGCGCCAGCAGCTTGGCCCCGACAGGGTCCTCCTACAATGAGCAGTTCTTC. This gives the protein CASSLAPTGSSYNEQFF.

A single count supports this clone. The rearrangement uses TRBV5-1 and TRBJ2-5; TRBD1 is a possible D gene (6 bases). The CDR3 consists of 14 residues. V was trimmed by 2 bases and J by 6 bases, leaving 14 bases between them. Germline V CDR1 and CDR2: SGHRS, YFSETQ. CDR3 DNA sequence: TGCGCCAGCAGCTTAGTTGGGGGCGCGAAGACCCAGTACTTC. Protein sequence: CASSLVGGAKTQYF.

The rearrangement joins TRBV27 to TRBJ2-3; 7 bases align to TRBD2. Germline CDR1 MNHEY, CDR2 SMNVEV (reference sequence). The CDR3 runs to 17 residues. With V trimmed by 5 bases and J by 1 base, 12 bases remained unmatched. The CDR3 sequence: CASSPLGGGVGTDTQYF. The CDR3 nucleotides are TGTGCCAGCAGTCCGCTTGGTGGGGGGGTGGGCACAGATACGCAGTATTTT.

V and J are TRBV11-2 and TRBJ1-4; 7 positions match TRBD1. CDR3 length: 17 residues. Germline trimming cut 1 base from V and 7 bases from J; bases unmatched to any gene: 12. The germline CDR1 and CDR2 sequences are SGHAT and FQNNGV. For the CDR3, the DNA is TGTGCCAGCAGCTTAGGCCCGGGACCAGGGGGGCCTGAAAAACTGTTTTTT. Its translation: CASSLGPGPGGPEKLFF.

The CDR3 reads CASRLAGGETDTQYF. CDR3 bases: TGTGCCAGCCGTCTGGCGGGAGGAGAGACAGATACGCAGTATTTT. The rearrangement uses TRBV27 and TRBJ2-3; 8 nucleotides match TRBD2. This CDR3 has 15 amino acids. V was clipped by 8 bases and J by 3 bases; unmatched bases: 10. Per the germline V gene, CDR1 is MNHEY and CDR2 is SMNVEV (reference sequence).

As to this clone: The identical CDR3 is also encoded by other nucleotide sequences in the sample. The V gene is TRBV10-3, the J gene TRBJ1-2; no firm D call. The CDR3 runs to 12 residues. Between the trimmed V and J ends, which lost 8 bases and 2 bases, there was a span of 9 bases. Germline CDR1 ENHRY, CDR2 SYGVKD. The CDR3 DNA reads TGTGCCATCTCGGGTCAAAACTATGGCTACACCTTC. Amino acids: CAISGQNYGYTF.

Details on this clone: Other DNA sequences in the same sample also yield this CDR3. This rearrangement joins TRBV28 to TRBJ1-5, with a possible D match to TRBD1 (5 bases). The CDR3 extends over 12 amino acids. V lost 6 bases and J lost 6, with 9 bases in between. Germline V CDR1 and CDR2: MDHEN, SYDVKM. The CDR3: CASSGGGQPQHF. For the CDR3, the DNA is TGTGCCAGCAGCGGGGGAGGTCAGCCCCAGCATTTT. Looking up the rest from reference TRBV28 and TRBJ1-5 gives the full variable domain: DVKVTQSSRYLVKRTGEKVFLECVQDMDHENMFWYRQDPGLGLRLIYFSYDVKMKEKGDIPEGYSVSREKKERFSLILESASTNQTSMYLCASSGGGQPQHFGDGTRLSIL.

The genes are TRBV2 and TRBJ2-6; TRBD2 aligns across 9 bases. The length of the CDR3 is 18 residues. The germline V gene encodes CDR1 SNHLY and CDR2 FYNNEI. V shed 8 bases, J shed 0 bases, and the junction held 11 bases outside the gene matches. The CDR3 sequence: CASLRREGPPSGANVLTF. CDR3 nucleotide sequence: TGTGCCAGCCTTCGGCGGGAGGGACCTCCCTCTGGGGCCAACGTCCTGACTTTC.

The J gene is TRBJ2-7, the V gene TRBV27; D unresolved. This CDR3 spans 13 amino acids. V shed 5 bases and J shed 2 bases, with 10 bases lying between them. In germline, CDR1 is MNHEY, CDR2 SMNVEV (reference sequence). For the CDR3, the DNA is TGTGCCAGCAGTAGAACCTCGACCTACGAGCAGTACTTC. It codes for CASSRTSTYEQYF.

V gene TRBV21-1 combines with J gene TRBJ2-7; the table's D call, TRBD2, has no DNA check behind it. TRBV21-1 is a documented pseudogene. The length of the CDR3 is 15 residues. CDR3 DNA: TGTGCCAGCAGCAAAACGGGTCCCTTCTCCTACGAGCAGTACTTC. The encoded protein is CASSKTGPFSYEQYF.

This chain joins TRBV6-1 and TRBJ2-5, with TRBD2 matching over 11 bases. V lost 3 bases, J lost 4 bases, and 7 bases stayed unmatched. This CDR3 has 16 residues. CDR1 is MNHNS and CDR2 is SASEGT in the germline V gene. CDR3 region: CASSEGLADWIETQYF. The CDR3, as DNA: TGTGCCAGCAGTGAGGGACTAGCGGATTGGATAGAGACCCAGTACTTC.

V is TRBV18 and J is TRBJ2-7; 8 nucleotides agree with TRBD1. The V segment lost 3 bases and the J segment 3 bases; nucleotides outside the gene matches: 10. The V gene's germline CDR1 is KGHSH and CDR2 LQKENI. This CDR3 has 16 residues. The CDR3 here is CASSPRGQEKIYEQYF. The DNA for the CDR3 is TGTGCCAGCTCACCCCGGGGACAGGAAAAGATCTACGAGCAGTACTTC.

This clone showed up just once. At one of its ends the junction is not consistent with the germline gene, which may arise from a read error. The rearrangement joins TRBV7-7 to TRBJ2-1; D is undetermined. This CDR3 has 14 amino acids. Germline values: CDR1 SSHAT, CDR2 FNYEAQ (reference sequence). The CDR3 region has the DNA TGTGCTAGCAGCATGAGACCCGAAACGGGTGAGCAGTTCTTC. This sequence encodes CASSMRPETGEQFF.

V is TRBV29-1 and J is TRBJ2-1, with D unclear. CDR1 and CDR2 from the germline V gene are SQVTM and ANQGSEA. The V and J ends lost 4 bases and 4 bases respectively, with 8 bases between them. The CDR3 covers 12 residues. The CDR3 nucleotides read TGCAGCGTTGTAAGTGATTACAATGAGCAGTTCTTC. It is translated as CSVVSDYNEQFF.

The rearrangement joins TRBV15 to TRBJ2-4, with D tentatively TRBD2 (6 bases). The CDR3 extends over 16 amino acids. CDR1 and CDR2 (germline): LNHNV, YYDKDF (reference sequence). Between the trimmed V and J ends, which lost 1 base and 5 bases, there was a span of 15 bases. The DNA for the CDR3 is TGTGCCACCAGCAGAGGGCTAGCGCAAGGGGAAAACATTCAGTACTTC. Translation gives CATSRGLAQGENIQYF. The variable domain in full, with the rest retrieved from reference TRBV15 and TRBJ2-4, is DAMVIQNPRYQVTQFGKPVTLSCSQTLNHNVMYWYQQKSSQAPKLLFHYYDKDFNNEADTPDNFQSRRPNTSFCFLDIRSPGLGDTAMYLCATSRGLAQGENIQYFGAGTRLSVL.

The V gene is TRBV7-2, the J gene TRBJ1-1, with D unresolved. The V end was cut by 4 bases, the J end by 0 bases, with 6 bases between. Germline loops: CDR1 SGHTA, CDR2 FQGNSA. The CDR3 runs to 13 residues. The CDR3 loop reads CASSWLMNTEAFF. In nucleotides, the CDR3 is TGTGCCAGCAGCTGGCTCATGAACACTGAAGCTTTCTTT.

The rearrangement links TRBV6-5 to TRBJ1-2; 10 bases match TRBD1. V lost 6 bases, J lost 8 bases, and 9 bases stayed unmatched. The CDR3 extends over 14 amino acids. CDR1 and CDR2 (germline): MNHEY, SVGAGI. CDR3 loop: CASSFGQGGAGYTF. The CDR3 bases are TGTGCCAGCAGCTTCGGACAGGGGGGGGCCGGCTACACCTTC.